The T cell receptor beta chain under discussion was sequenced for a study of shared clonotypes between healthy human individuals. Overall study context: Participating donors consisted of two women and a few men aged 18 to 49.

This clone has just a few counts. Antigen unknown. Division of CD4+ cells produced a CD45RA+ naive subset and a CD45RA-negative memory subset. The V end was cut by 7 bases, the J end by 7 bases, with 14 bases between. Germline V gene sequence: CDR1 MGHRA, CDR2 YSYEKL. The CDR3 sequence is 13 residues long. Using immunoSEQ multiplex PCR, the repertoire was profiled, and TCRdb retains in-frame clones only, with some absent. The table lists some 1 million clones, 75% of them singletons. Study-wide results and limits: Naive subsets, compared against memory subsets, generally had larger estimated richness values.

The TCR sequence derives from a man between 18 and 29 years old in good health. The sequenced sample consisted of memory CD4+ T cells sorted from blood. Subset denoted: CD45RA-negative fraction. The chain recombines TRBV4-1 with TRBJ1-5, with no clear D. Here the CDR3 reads CASTSLVGQPQHF. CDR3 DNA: TGCGCCAGCACCTCTCTAGTTGGGCAGCCCCAGCATTTT.